These 7 T cell receptor beta chains were all obtained from the same sample, sequenced in a study of human T cells and chemical hapten exposure (dated by TCRdb to the early 2020s). This specimen's time point label, interpreted: patch test 2, 6 weeks after DPC sensitization. What the treatment or condition label conveys for this sample: therapeutic diphenylcyclopropenone sensitization with weekly scalp DPC. Library creation used RACE. The sequencing machine was a NextSeq 500. Starting from the raw public reads, TCRdb applied fastp trimming at Q25, assembled clones with MiXCR and retained in-frame beta chains. Entries that share a CDR3 protein sequence are merged under the most common genes and DNA. The sample records just over 350,000 distinct CDR3 sequences, about 6% of which are singletons. Under 7% of the sample rests with the top ten. Sequenced here: whole blood, sampled in connection with sensitization to the hapten diphenylcyclopropenone (DPC). These receptors all come from a woman aged 18-29 years with alopecia areata. Some clones in this sample may be carry-over from other donors' samples.

This clonotype was recorded a few times. This chain connects TRBV6-2 or TRBV6-3 to TRBJ2-7; D possibly corresponds to TRBD1 (5 bases). This CDR3 comprises 14 residues. With 2 bases removed from V and 2 bases from J, the gap between germline ends came to 10 bases. Germline V gene data show CDR1 as MNHEY and CDR2 as SVGEGT. The CDR3 region is CASSYLSGPYEQYF. The CDR3 nucleotides read TGTGCCAGCAGTTACCTCTCAGGGCCCTACGAGCAGTACTTC.

This clonotype has at least ten counts. The chain joins TRBV18 to TRBJ2-5, with TRBD1 matching over 7 bases. Germline V gives CDR1 KGHSH, CDR2 LQKENI. This CDR3 has 15 residues. V was pared by 0 bases and J by 2 bases, with 3 bases of the junction left unmatched. The CDR3, as DNA: TGTGCCAGCTCACCACCTCAGGGGGTACAAGAGACCCAGTACTTC. Amino acid sequence: CASSPPQGVQETQYF. Full variable domain (rest looked up from reference TRBV18 and TRBJ2-5): NAGVMQNPRHLVRRRGQEARLRCSPMKGHSHVYWYRQLPEEGLKFMVYLQKENIIDESGMPKERFSAEFPKEGPSILRIQQVVRGDSAAYFCASSPPQGVQETQYFGPGTRLLVL.

J is TRBJ2-6 and V is TRBV28; D perhaps matches TRBD2 (5 bases). This CDR3 contains 17 residues. V was clipped by 7 bases and J by 0 bases, with 16 bases between them. Germline lookup yields CDR1 MDHEN and CDR2 SYDVKM. The CDR3 here is CASTQREGFSGANVLTF. The CDR3 nucleotides read TGTGCCAGCACCCAGAGGGAAGGCTTCTCTGGGGCCAACGTCCTGACTTTC.

The genes are TRBV20-1 and TRBJ2-7, with D perhaps TRBD1 or TRBD2 (5 bases each). Trimming left V 1 base short and J 3 bases short, with 16 bases between. The CDR3 loop spans 15 amino acids. Germline V gives CDR1 DFQATT, CDR2 SNEGSKA (reference sequence). Here the CDR3 DNA reads TGCAGTGCTAGAGTCCCCGGGACGCCACACTACGAGCAGTACTTC. Translation gives CSARVPGTPHYEQYF.

V gene TRBV2 combines with J gene TRBJ2-5; D call uncertain. This CDR3 has 12 amino acids. Trimming removed 4 bases from V and 1 base from J, with 4 bases in between. CDR1 and CDR2 (germline): SNHLY, FYNNEI. This CDR3 is CASSASQETQYF. DNA for the CDR3: TGTGCCAGCAGTGCCAGCCAAGAGACCCAGTACTTC.

This clonotype has a count of ten or more. This chain joins TRBV2 and TRBJ1-4, with 7 nucleotides matching TRBD1. V trimming: 8 bases; J trimming: 8 bases; junction bases outside the gene matches: 11. Germline V gene sequence: CDR1 SNHLY, CDR2 FYNNEI. The CDR3 consists of 14 residues. The CDR3 is CASATRGTAEKLFF. CDR3 nucleotides: TGTGCCAGCGCGACCAGGGGGACAGCCGAAAAACTGTTTTTT. Using reference TRBV2 and TRBJ1-4 for the parts outside the CDR3, the full variable domain is EPEVTQTPSHQVTQMGQEVILRCVPISNHLYFYWYRQILGQKVEFLVSFYNNEISEKSEIFDDQFSVERPDGSNFTLKIRSTKLEDSAMYFCASATRGTAEKLFFGSGTQLSVL.

This clonotype was observed a few times. The chain links TRBV29-1 to TRBJ2-3; TRBD1 agrees at 7 bases. J lost 3 bases, V lost 6 bases, and 15 bases had no gene match. This CDR3 has 16 residues. Germline loops: CDR1 SQVTM, CDR2 ANQGSEA. The chain's CDR3 is CSVAHHDRDVTDTQYF. CDR3 bases: TGCAGCGTCGCACACCACGACAGGGATGTGACAGATACGCAGTATTTT.